This TCR beta chain was sequenced during a study of T cell changes during pregnancy in multiple sclerosis. Only in-frame clones appear in the TCRdb table, and some are missing; sequencing was by immunoSEQ multiplex PCR. Among around 40,000 clones listed, about 91% were seen once. V lost 5 bases to trimming and J lost 2 bases, with 25 bases between them. The length of the CDR3 is 18 residues. CDR1 SGHAT and CDR2 FQNNGV come from the germline V gene. The material sequenced was CD4+ T cells from peripheral blood mononuclear cells, taken in the first trimester of pregnancy. The chain uses TRBV11-2 and TRBJ2-7; perhaps TRBD2 as D (5 bases). This TCR derives from a female donor with multiple sclerosis, enrolled in a pregnancy study. CDR3 region: CASSEEVRRLAFTYEQYF. The CDR3 nucleotides read TGTGCCAGCAGCGAGGAGGTCAGGCGGCTAGCCTTTACCTACGAGCAGTACTTC.